This T cell receptor (beta chain) was identified in a study of regulatory T cells in long-lasting Graves disease. Many counts were recorded for this clonotype. The antigen is not known. Study observations and caveats: Sample size, which was small, may have reduced accuracy.

Building of the TCR beta libraries involved iRepertoire HTBI primers and Arm-PCR of CDR3 regions. TCRdb reanalysed the multiplex PCR reads using MiXCR and keeps one entry per CDR3 protein. The data contain 300,000 to 500,000 distinct CDR3 sequences, under 25% of them singletons. Documented time point: persistent/refractory GD, antithyroid drugs over 5 years with positive TRAb. Extracted RNA from PBMCs served as the source of the TCR library. The material was peripheral blood mononuclear cells (PBMCs), obtained when the disease was refractory, from a patient treated with antithyroid drugs. The origin of this receptor is a female donor with Graves disease.

CDR3 loop: CASSYRGTDDGYTF. CDR3 in DNA: TGTGCCAGCAGTTATCGGGGAACAGACGATGGCTACACCTTC. The chain combines TRBV12-3 or TRBV12-4 with TRBJ1-2, with no clear D. This CDR3 spans 14 amino acids. The V gene lost 4 bases and the J gene lost 6 bases, with 15 bases spanning the gap.